This TCR beta chain was identified in a study of cytomegalovirus exposure and HLA in healthy donors. The PCR made use of 60 Vbeta and 13 Jbeta primers. Method: immunoSEQ multiplex PCR; TCRdb's copy keeps in-frame clones and lacks some. Here the sample spans approximately 200,000 clones, more than 70% being singletons. The sequence was collected from a man under 40 in good health and CMV-seropositive. The specimen sequenced was PBMCs.

In DNA form, the CDR3 reads TGCGCCAGCAGCCACTCGACTAGCGGGAGTTATTATGAGCAGTTCTTC. As protein: CASSHSTSGSYYEQFF. This chain joins TRBV4-3 and TRBJ2-1, with TRBD2 matching over 12 bases. V lost 3 bases and J lost 8; bases outside the gene matches: 8. This CDR3 comprises 16 residues. Germline V gene lookup returns CDR1 LGHNA and CDR2 YSLEER.